This is a list of T cell receptor beta chains from one sample in a study of shared clonotypes between healthy human individuals. Generated by immunoSEQ multiplex PCR, the TCRdb table keeps only in-frame clones and is missing some. The sample records about 590,000 clones, roughly 96% being singletons. The sample consisted of naive CD8+ T cells sorted from blood. The receptors were gathered from a woman aged 25 to 39 in good health. Both conserved end residues are part of each CDR3. A D gene is named only where the DNA matches it firmly. Some rows mark clone size as missing; the rest say once, few, many or name a class of expanded clone.

j_call clone_size v_call d_call cdr3_aa cdr3_nt
TRBJ1-2 NA TRBV25-1 NA CASSDAAANYGYTF TGTGCCAGCAGTGATGCAGCAGCTAACTATGGCTACACCTTC
TRBJ2-7 NA TRBV10-3 TRBD2 CAISEGLAGVPGEQYF TGTGCCATCAGTGAGGGACTAGCGGGAGTACCAGGCGAGCAGTACTTC
TRBJ1-5 NA TRBV2 TRBD1 CASSAGTGGQPQHF TGTGCCAGCAGTGCAGGGACAGGTGGACAGCCCCAGCATTTT
TRBJ1-5 NA TRBV2 TRBD1 CASSEEAGGTDRHF TGTGCCAGCAGTGAGGAGGCAGGGGGTACCGATCGGCATTTT
TRBJ2-1 NA TRBV7-8 NA CASSWYGTEDNEQFF TGTGCCAGCAGCTGGTATGGCACGGAGGACAATGAGCAGTTCTTC
TRBJ1-3 NA TRBV5-5 NA CASSRHEYSGNTIYF TGTGCCAGCAGTCGCCATGAGTACTCTGGAAACACCATATATTTT
TRBJ2-7 NA TRBV28 NA CASSLGGSGYEQYF TGTGCCAGCAGTTTAGGGGGATCGGGCTACGAGCAGTACTTC
TRBJ1-2 NA TRBV29-1 NA CSVEEGGTYGYTF TGCAGCGTTGAAGAGGGGGGAACCTATGGCTACACCTTC
TRBJ1-1 NA TRBV4-1 NA CASSQEPQKMNTEAFF TGCGCCAGCAGCCAAGAGCCACAGAAAATGAACACTGAAGCTTTCTTT
TRBJ2-7 once TRBV28 NA CASSLQGITEQYF TGTGCCAGCAGTTTGCAGGGTATAACCGAGCAGTACTTC
TRBJ2-1 NA TRBV14 TRBD2 CASSRRDYYNEQFF TGTGCCAGCAGTAGGCGGGACTATTACAATGAGCAGTTCTTC
TRBJ2-1 once TRBV7-9 NA CASSYTEALEQFF TGTGCCAGCAGCTACACCGAGGCGTTGGAACAGTTCTTC
TRBJ1-2 NA TRBV6-1 NA CASRPTYGYTF TGTGCCAGCAGGCCCACGTATGGCTACACCTTC
TRBJ2-1 NA TRBV27 TRBD2 CASSVWTSANNEQFF TGTGCCAGCAGTGTCTGGACTAGCGCAAACAATGAGCAGTTCTTC
TRBJ1-2 NA TRBV21-1 NA CASSNTGARRRSYTF TGTGCCAGCAGCAACACCGGCGCCCGGAGGAGAAGCTACACCTTC
TRBJ2-7 NA TRBV27 TRBD1 CAVGTGIYEQYF TGTGCCGTCGGGACAGGAATCTACGAGCAGTACTTC
TRBJ1-2 NA TRBV28 NA CASSTGEGRYGYTF TGTGCCAGCAGTACCGGAGAGGGCCGCTATGGCTACACCTTC
TRBJ2-7 NA TRBV5-4 TRBD1 CASSFPPRQGNYEQYF TGTGCCAGCAGCTTCCCACCGCGACAGGGGAACTACGAGCAGTACTTC
TRBJ2-7 NA TRBV27 NA CASSPSDGSYEQYF TGTGCCAGCAGTCCGTCGGACGGATCCTACGAGCAGTACTTC
TRBJ2-7 NA TRBV4-1 NA CASSQGNNPEQYF TGCGCCAGCAGCCAAGGGAACAACCCCGAGCAGTACTTC
TRBJ2-7 NA TRBV28 TRBD1 CASRRGTGALGRYEQYF TGTGCCAGCAGACGCGGGACAGGGGCTCTCGGACGCTACGAGCAGTACTTC
TRBJ2-7 NA TRBV19 TRBD1 CASSTGQDFSYEQYF TGTGCCAGTAGTACGGGACAGGACTTCTCCTACGAGCAGTACTTC
TRBJ2-1 NA TRBV2 TRBD2 CASSEILAGENNEQFF TGTGCCAGCAGCGAGATACTAGCGGGAGAAAATAATGAGCAGTTCTTC
TRBJ2-5 NA TRBV9 NA CASSGARSAAGETQYF TGTGCCAGCAGCGGGGCCCGGTCGGCCGCTGGAGAGACCCAGTACTTC
TRBJ1-6 NA TRBV19 NA CASSTGVVSPLHF TGTGCCAGTAGTACAGGGGTCGTTTCCCCCCTCCACTTT
TRBJ1-3 NA TRBV7-7 TRBD1 CASSPDLTGTGNTIYF TGTGCCAGCAGCCCCGATTTGACAGGGACTGGAAACACCATATATTTT
TRBJ2-5 NA TRBV28 NA CASSWTPEEETQYF TGTGCCAGCAGCTGGACCCCGGAGGAAGAGACCCAGTACTTC
TRBJ2-1 NA TRBV5-6 NA CASSSGPKQFF TGTGCCAGCAGCTCCGGGCCGAAGCAGTTCTTC
TRBJ1-1 NA TRBV7-9 TRBD1 CASSPKSGDRGLHTEAFF TGTGCCAGCAGCCCAAAGTCCGGGGACAGGGGATTGCACACTGAAGCTTTCTTT
TRBJ2-1 NA TRBV11-2 TRBD2 CASSLDHTSGREYNEQFF TGTGCCAGCAGCTTAGATCATACTAGCGGGAGGGAGTACAATGAGCAGTTCTTC
TRBJ1-3 NA TRBV27 NA CASSPGPGNTIYF TGTGCCAGCAGTCCTGGACCTGGAAACACCATATATTTT
TRBJ2-1 NA TRBV27 NA CASSVAVYNEQFF TGTGCCAGCAGTGTAGCGGTGTACAATGAGCAGTTCTTC
TRBJ2-7 NA TRBV11-1 NA CASSSSGYEQYF TGTGCCAGCAGCTCTTCCGGGTACGAGCAGTACTTC
TRBJ2-1 NA TRBV19 TRBD2 CASSAPSGSLSDEQFF TGTGCCAGTAGTGCTCCTAGCGGGAGTTTGAGCGATGAGCAGTTCTTC
TRBJ1-3 NA TRBV6-5 NA CASSPQDSGNTIYF TGTGCCAGCAGCCCCCAGGACTCAGGAAACACCATATATTTT
TRBJ2-5 NA TRBV13 TRBD2 CASSPGLAGGETQYF TGTGCCAGCAGCCCAGGACTAGCGGGGGGAGAGACCCAGTACTTC
TRBJ2-3 NA TRBV5-4 TRBD1 CASSLNRGLDTQYF TGTGCCAGCAGCTTGAACAGGGGTTTGGATACGCAGTATTTT
TRBJ2-5 NA TRBV29-1 TRBD2 CSGEGVLAGGPLQETQYF TGCAGCGGGGAGGGGGTCTTAGCGGGAGGGCCTTTGCAAGAGACCCAGTACTTC
TRBJ2-1 NA TRBV28 TRBD2 CASSFGGSSIYNEQFF TGTGCCAGCAGTTTTGGCGGGAGTTCAATTTACAATGAGCAGTTCTTC
TRBJ2-1 NA TRBV2 NA CASTEGPTMVDEQFF TGTGCCAGCACCGAGGGGCCTACAATGGTCGATGAGCAGTTCTTC